This is a list of T cell receptor beta chains from one sample in a study of cytomegalovirus exposure and HLA in healthy donors. Measured with immunoSEQ multiplex PCR; TCRdb has only the in-frame clones, and not every one. The sample holds 100,000 to 120,000 clones; 65% to 85% are singletons and the top ten take 5% to 6.5%. Sequenced: PBMCs. The receptors were sampled from a man between 18 and 35 years old in good health and CMV-seronegative. CDR3s include the opening cysteine and the closing phenylalanine or tryptophan. The order of the fields is CDR3 DNA, CDR3 protein, D gene, J gene, V gene, clone size. D genes are given only for firm matches. The size of a clone is reported for some rows only, either as once, few or many, or as a class for expanded clones.

CDR3nt: TGTGCCAGCAGCTCGCCCAGCGACACTGAAGCTTTCTTT; CDR3aa: CASSSPSDTEAFF; d_gene: NA; j_gene: TRBJ1-1; v_gene: TRBV7-2; abundance: few
CDR3nt: TGTGCCAGTAGTATCGGACTAGCGGGAGGAAACGAGCAGTACTTC; CDR3aa: CASSIGLAGGNEQYF; d_gene: TRBD2; j_gene: TRBJ2-7; v_gene: TRBV19; abundance: NA
CDR3nt: TGTGCCAGCAGCTCAGCCTGGGGGGGTACGCAGTATTTT; CDR3aa: CASSSAWGGTQYF; d_gene: TRBD2; j_gene: TRBJ2-3; v_gene: TRBV7-3; abundance: NA
CDR3nt: TGCGCCAGCGCTCCTTGGGGGACAGGGGATAGCAATCAGCCCCAGCATTTT; CDR3aa: CASAPWGTGDSNQPQHF; d_gene: TRBD1; j_gene: TRBJ1-5; v_gene: TRBV4-1; abundance: few
CDR3nt: TGTGCCATCACCGCCGGACAGGGGGCAATTGGGGCCAACGTCCTGACTTTC; CDR3aa: CAITAGQGAIGANVLTF; d_gene: TRBD1; j_gene: TRBJ2-6; v_gene: TRBV10-3; abundance: NA
CDR3nt: TGTGCCGGTATACGTGGGACAGGGAGTAGTGGCTACACCTTC; CDR3aa: CAGIRGTGSSGYTF; d_gene: TRBD1; j_gene: TRBJ1-2; v_gene: TRBV30; abundance: few
CDR3nt: TGTGCCAGTAGTGGGACAACGGGGACAGGGGGCTCTCAGTTCTTC; CDR3aa: CASSGTTGTGGSQFF; d_gene: TRBD1; j_gene: TRBJ2-1; v_gene: TRBV19; abundance: NA
CDR3nt: TGTGCCAGCAGCTTAGTGAGCTTCACCCACCTAGGGGCAGATACGCAGTATTTT; CDR3aa: CASSLVSFTHLGADTQYF; d_gene: NA; j_gene: TRBJ2-3; v_gene: TRBV7-2; abundance: many
CDR3nt: TGTGCCATCAGTGACGGGCGACAGGGGGCCGTCTATGGCTACACCTTC; CDR3aa: CAISDGRQGAVYGYTF; d_gene: TRBD1; j_gene: TRBJ1-2; v_gene: TRBV10-3; abundance: NA
CDR3nt: TGTGCCAGCAGCCCCCAGCGGTATAAGACCTACGAGCAGTACTTC; CDR3aa: CASSPQRYKTYEQYF; d_gene: NA; j_gene: TRBJ2-7; v_gene: TRBV13; abundance: NA
CDR3nt: TGTGCCAGCAGTACTAACGGGAGGGGGAAGTGGGGCAATCAGCCCCAGCATTTT; CDR3aa: CASSTNGRGKWGNQPQHF; d_gene: NA; j_gene: TRBJ1-5; v_gene: TRBV27; abundance: NA
CDR3nt: TGTGCCAGCAGCTTAACGCGGGAACTCTACAATGAGCAGTTCTTC; CDR3aa: CASSLTRELYNEQFF; d_gene: NA; j_gene: TRBJ2-1; v_gene: TRBV7-7; abundance: once
CDR3nt: TGTGCCAGCAGCTTGGGACTAGCGGGAGTAGGGCACACCGGGGAGCTGTTTTTT; CDR3aa: CASSLGLAGVGHTGELFF; d_gene: TRBD2; j_gene: TRBJ2-2; v_gene: TRBV5-6; abundance: once
CDR3nt: TGTGCCAGCAGTGAACTCCTTGTTAACACTGAAGCTTTCTTT; CDR3aa: CASSELLVNTEAFF; d_gene: NA; j_gene: TRBJ1-1; v_gene: TRBV6-1; abundance: NA
CDR3nt: TGCGCCAGCAGCCAAGAAGCGGAATGGAATCAGCCCCAGCATTTT; CDR3aa: CASSQEAEWNQPQHF; d_gene: NA; j_gene: TRBJ1-5; v_gene: TRBV4-3; abundance: NA
CDR3nt: TGTGCCAGCAGCGTCGGGACAGGGATTAAAAAACTGTTTTTT; CDR3aa: CASSVGTGIKKLFF; d_gene: TRBD1; j_gene: TRBJ1-4; v_gene: TRBV9; abundance: NA
CDR3nt: TGTGCCAGCAGCCGTAGCACGGCTAACTATGGCTACACCTTC; CDR3aa: CASSRSTANYGYTF; d_gene: NA; j_gene: TRBJ1-2; v_gene: TRBV7-2; abundance: NA
CDR3nt: TGTGCCAGCAGTTTCAAGACTAGCGGCTACGAGCAGTACTTC; CDR3aa: CASSFKTSGYEQYF; d_gene: TRBD2; j_gene: TRBJ2-7; v_gene: TRBV27; abundance: NA
CDR3nt: TGTGCCAGCAGTCTCCTGGGACTTGGCTACACCTTC; CDR3aa: CASSLLGLGYTF; d_gene: NA; j_gene: TRBJ1-2; v_gene: TRBV2; abundance: few
CDR3nt: TGTGCCAGCAGCCTAAGCGGGAGCTCCTACAATGAGCAGTTCTTC; CDR3aa: CASSLSGSSYNEQFF; d_gene: TRBD2; j_gene: TRBJ2-1; v_gene: TRBV7-3; abundance: NA
CDR3nt: TGTGCCAGCAGCTTAAGTGCCCCACGGGAGCAGTTCTTC; CDR3aa: CASSLSAPREQFF; d_gene: NA; j_gene: TRBJ2-1; v_gene: TRBV7-3; abundance: NA
CDR3nt: TGTGCCAGCAGCGACAGCCGAACCTACGAGCAGTACTTC; CDR3aa: CASSDSRTYEQYF; d_gene: NA; j_gene: TRBJ2-7; v_gene: TRBV11-3; abundance: NA
CDR3nt: TGTGCCAGCAGCTTAGAACGAGGGTCGGGCGGCTACACCTTC; CDR3aa: CASSLERGSGGYTF; d_gene: NA; j_gene: TRBJ1-2; v_gene: TRBV11-2; abundance: NA
CDR3nt: TGTGCCAGCAGCTTATACAGGGAGGGCGAGCAGTACTTC; CDR3aa: CASSLYREGEQYF; d_gene: NA; j_gene: TRBJ2-7; v_gene: TRBV11-3; abundance: NA
CDR3nt: TGTGCCAGCAGTTACGGACAGGGGGCTCTTTATAGCACTGAAGCTTTCTTT; CDR3aa: CASSYGQGALYSTEAFF; d_gene: TRBD1; j_gene: TRBJ1-1; v_gene: TRBV28; abundance: NA
CDR3nt: TGTGCCAGCAGCCCAGGGGACTATTCGGATACGCAGTATTTT; CDR3aa: CASSPGDYSDTQYF; d_gene: NA; j_gene: TRBJ2-3; v_gene: TRBV7-9; abundance: NA
CDR3nt: TGTGCCAGCAGTTACTCAGGTCAGGGAGGAGGTTATGGCTACACCTTC; CDR3aa: CASSYSGQGGGYGYTF; d_gene: NA; j_gene: TRBJ1-2; v_gene: TRBV6-5; abundance: NA
CDR3nt: TGTGCCAGTAGTCATGACAGGGAGTTGTTAGAAAAACTGTTTTTT; CDR3aa: CASSHDRELLEKLFF; d_gene: TRBD1; j_gene: TRBJ1-4; v_gene: TRBV19; abundance: NA
CDR3nt: TGTGCCAGCAGCTTCGGACAGGGCCACTATGGCTACACCTTC; CDR3aa: CASSFGQGHYGYTF; d_gene: TRBD1; j_gene: TRBJ1-2; v_gene: TRBV7-8; abundance: NA
CDR3nt: TGTGCCAGCAGCTCCTTAGCAGTTTCCTACGAGCAGTACTTC; CDR3aa: CASSSLAVSYEQYF; d_gene: NA; j_gene: TRBJ2-7; v_gene: TRBV11-2; abundance: NA
CDR3nt: TGTGCCAGCAGCTTACTGGGGACAGAGCAAGAGACCCAGTACTTC; CDR3aa: CASSLLGTEQETQYF; d_gene: TRBD1; j_gene: TRBJ2-5; v_gene: TRBV7-9; abundance: NA
CDR3nt: TGTGCCAGTTATCCTTTTGGGACAGACTATGGCTACACCTTC; CDR3aa: CASYPFGTDYGYTF; d_gene: TRBD1; j_gene: TRBJ1-2; v_gene: TRBV19; abundance: NA
CDR3nt: TGCGCCAGCAGCCTCACAGGGGCCGATGAGCAGTTCTTC; CDR3aa: CASSLTGADEQFF; d_gene: TRBD1; j_gene: TRBJ2-1; v_gene: TRBV5-1; abundance: once
CDR3nt: TGTGCCAGCAGCGTAGTCCCTAGCACCCAAGAGACCCAGTACTTC; CDR3aa: CASSVVPSTQETQYF; d_gene: NA; j_gene: TRBJ2-5; v_gene: TRBV9; abundance: NA
CDR3nt: TGTGCCAGCAGCGTAGGGGGGTGGGGAGGAGAGACCCAGTACTTC; CDR3aa: CASSVGGWGGETQYF; d_gene: NA; j_gene: TRBJ2-5; v_gene: TRBV9; abundance: NA
CDR3nt: TGTGCCACCAGCACCAGGACTAGCGGGAAGAGGAATGAGCAGTTCTTC; CDR3aa: CATSTRTSGKRNEQFF; d_gene: TRBD2; j_gene: TRBJ2-1; v_gene: TRBV15; abundance: NA
CDR3nt: TGTGCCAGCGGGAGGACCACCGGGGAGCTGTTTTTT; CDR3aa: CASGRTTGELFF; d_gene: NA; j_gene: TRBJ2-2; v_gene: TRBV6-5; abundance: few
CDR3nt: TGTGCCAGCACCAATCCGGGCGGGGAGCTGTTTTTT; CDR3aa: CASTNPGGELFF; d_gene: NA; j_gene: TRBJ2-2; v_gene: TRBV6-5; abundance: NA
CDR3nt: TGCGCCAGCAGCCAAGAGCATCCCATAGCGGAACCCGGGCGAGGCTACACCTTC; CDR3aa: CASSQEHPIAEPGRGYTF; d_gene: NA; j_gene: TRBJ1-2; v_gene: TRBV4-1; abundance: NA